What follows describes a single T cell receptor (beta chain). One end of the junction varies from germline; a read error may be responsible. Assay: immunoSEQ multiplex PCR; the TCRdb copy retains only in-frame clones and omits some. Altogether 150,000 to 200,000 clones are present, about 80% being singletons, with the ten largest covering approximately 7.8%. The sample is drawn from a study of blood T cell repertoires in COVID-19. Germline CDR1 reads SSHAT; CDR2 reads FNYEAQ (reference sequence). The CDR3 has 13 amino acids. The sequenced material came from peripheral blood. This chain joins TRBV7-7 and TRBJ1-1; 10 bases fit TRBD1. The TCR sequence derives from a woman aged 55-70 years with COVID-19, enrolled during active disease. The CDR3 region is CASSSGTGAEAFF. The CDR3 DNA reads TGTGCTAGCAGCTCCGGGACAGGGGCTGAAGCTTTCTTT. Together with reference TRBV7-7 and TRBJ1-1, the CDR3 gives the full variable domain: GAGVSQSPRYKVTKRGQDVTLRCDPISSHATLYWYQQALGQGPEFLTYFNYEAQPDKSGLPSDRFSAERPEGSISTLTIQRTEQRDSAMYRCASSSGTGAEAFFGQGTRLTVV.